This T cell receptor (beta chain) was identified in a study of blood T cell repertoires in COVID-19. Looking at the study overall: Acute and convalescent COVID-19 specimens originated in the United States, Italy and Spain.

In the original workflow: How many nucleated cells were present was estimated from reference gene primer amplification. The method was immunoSEQ multiplex PCR; TCRdb's version includes in-frame clones alone and lacks a portion of them. V, J and clone size are those of that table, while D and trimming were read from the DNA. This table holds more than 450,000 clones, approximately 86% found once. Cohort allocation depended upon clinical history that participants reported. The CDR3 loop spans 15 amino acids. CDR1 and CDR2 from the germline V gene are SEHNR and FQNEAQ (reference sequence). The V gene end was trimmed by 5 bases and the J gene end by 5 bases; junction bases not matched to a gene: 9.

The chain couples TRBV7-9 to TRBJ1-1; TRBD1 agrees at 9 bases. The sequenced sample was PBMCs or T cells enriched from blood (not recorded which). The sequence derives from a young woman who had recovered from COVID-19. This chain's CDR3 is CASSRYGTGLTEAFF. Here the CDR3 DNA reads TGTGCCAGCAGCCGATATGGGACAGGGTTGACTGAAGCTTTCTTT.